This T cell receptor (beta chain) was documented in a study of vaccination effects on CD4 cells after COVID-19. The method was immunoSEQ multiplex PCR; TCRdb's version includes in-frame clones alone and lacks a portion of them. The table records about 58,000 clones, 70% to 80% of them present only once. V was shortened by 7 bases and J by 1 base, with 11 bases between the two germline ends. Germline-derived CDR1 and CDR2 are MNHEY and SMNVEV (reference sequence). The CDR3 is 14 amino acids. After less than twelve days in culture, the CD4+ T cells were isolated. With regard to this clone: Antigen: not known.

The genes are TRBV27 and TRBJ2-1; D gene uncertain. Sequencing was performed on CD4+ T cells from PBMCs cultured without peptide, taken before COVID-19 vaccination. This receptor was taken from a human donor who received a COVID-19 vaccine. In DNA, the CDR3 is TGTGCCAGCACCGCACCCTCATCCTACAATGAGCAGTTCTTC. Its protein is CASTAPSSYNEQFF.